The clone carrying this T cell receptor (beta chain) was recorded at least ten times. Its antigen remains unidentified. This record comes from a study of post-analysis software for immune sequencing data. Study at large: Relapsing-remitting, secondary progressive and progressive-relapsing courses of multiple sclerosis were included. Study-wide results and limits: The five TRBV segments detected at higher frequency in patients than in controls included TRBV5-6, TRBV5-1 and TRBV20-1. Normalized Chao1 diversity in multiple sclerosis patients fell significantly below that of controls.

cDNA libraries of TCR beta carried unique molecular identifiers. From the PCR reads, TCRdb called clonotypes with MiXCR, one entry per CDR3 protein. Of about 260,000 distinct CDR3 sequences in the sample, just over 35% were seen once. Trimming cost V 7 bases and J 8 bases; bases outside gene matches: 10. There are 15 residues in the CDR3. Germline CDR1 reads MNHEY; CDR2 reads SVGAGI. Sequencing used blood. This chain joins TRBV6-5 and TRBJ2-1; 11 bases are shared with TRBD1. The receptor was isolated from a girl between 5 and 17 years old with multiple sclerosis. CDR3 loop: CASTSPGQGDHEQFF. The CDR3 DNA reads TGTGCCAGCACCTCACCGGGACAGGGGGACCATGAGCAGTTCTTC.